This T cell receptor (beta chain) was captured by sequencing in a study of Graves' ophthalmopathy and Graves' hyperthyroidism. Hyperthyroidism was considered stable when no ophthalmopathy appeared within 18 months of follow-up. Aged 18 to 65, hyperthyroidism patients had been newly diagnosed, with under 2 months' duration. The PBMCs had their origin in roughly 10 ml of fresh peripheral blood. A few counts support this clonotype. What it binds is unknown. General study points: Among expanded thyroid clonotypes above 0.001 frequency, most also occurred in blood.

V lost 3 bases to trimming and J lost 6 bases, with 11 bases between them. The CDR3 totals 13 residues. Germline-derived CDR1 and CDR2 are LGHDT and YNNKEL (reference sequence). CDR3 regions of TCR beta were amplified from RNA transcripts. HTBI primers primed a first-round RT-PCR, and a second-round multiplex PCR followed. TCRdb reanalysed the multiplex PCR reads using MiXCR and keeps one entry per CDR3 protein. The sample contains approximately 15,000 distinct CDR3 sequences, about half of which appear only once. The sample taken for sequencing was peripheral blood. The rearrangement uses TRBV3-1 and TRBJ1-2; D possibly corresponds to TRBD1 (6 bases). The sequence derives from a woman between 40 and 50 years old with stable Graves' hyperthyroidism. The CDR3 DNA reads TGTGCCAGCAGCCAGGGGGCTAGGGATGGCTACACCTTC. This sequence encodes CASSQGARDGYTF.